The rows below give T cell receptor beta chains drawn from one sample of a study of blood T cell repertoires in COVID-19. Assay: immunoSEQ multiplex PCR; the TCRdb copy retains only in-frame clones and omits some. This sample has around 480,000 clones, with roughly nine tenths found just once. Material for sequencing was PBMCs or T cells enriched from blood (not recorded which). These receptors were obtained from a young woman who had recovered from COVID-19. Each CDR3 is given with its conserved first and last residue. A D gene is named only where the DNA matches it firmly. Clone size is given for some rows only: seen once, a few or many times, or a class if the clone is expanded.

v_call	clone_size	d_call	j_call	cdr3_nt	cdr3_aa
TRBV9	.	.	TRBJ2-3	TGTGCCAGCAGTACCCTGAGTAGCACAGATACGCAGTATTTT	CASSTLSSTDTQYF
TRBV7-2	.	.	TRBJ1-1	TGTGCCAGCAGCCCCGCGGGGAACCGAGGAGACACTGAAGCTTTCTTT	CASSPAGNRGDTEAFF
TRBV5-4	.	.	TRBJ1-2	TGTGCCAGCAGCTTGGCCGGCAGGGAAGGGTATGGCTACACCTTC	CASSLAGREGYGYTF
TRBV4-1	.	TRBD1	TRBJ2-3	TGCGCCAGCAGCCAAGATGGTCAGGGGGCGAGCGATACGCAGTATTTT	CASSQDGQGASDTQYF
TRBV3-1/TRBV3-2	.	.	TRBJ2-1	TGTGCCAGCAGCCAAGGTAGGGGGGGGAATGAGCAGTTCTTC	CASSQGRGGNEQFF
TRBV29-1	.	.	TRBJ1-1	TGCAGTGGGAGTGTCCAGGACCCTGAAGCTTTCTTT	CSGSVQDPEAFF
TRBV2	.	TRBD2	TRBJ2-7	TGTGCCAGCAGTGCGACTAGCGGGGGATACGAGCAGTACTTC	CASSATSGGYEQYF
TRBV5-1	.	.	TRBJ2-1	TGCGCCAGCAGCCCAGGGAGGGGGGTGTCGAATGAGCAGTTCTTC	CASSPGRGVSNEQFF
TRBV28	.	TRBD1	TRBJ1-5	TGTGCCAGCAGTTTAAGGAGGACAGGGGGTAATCAGCCCCAGCATTTT	CASSLRRTGGNQPQHF
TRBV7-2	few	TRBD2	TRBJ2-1	TGTGCCAGCAGCTTAGTACGGGGGGATGAGCAGTTCTTC	CASSLVRGDEQFF
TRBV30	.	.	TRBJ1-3	TGTGCCTGGAGTGTAAGCGGAAACACCATATATTTT	CAWSVSGNTIYF
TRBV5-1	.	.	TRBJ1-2	TGCGCCAGCAGCTTCGGAGACGGGGGGACAAGAAGTGGCTACACCTTC	CASSFGDGGTRSGYTF
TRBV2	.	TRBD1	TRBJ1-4	TGTGCCAGCAGCATCCAGACAGGGGGCACTAATGAAAAACTGTTTTTT	CASSIQTGGTNEKLFF
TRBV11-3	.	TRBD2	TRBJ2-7	TGTGCCAGCAGCCCAGACCCCGGACTAGTTGACGAGCAGTACTTC	CASSPDPGLVDEQYF
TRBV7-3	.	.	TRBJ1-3	TGTGCCAGCAGCTTATACGGGGGAAACACCATATATTTT	CASSLYGGNTIYF
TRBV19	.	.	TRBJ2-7	TGTGCCAGTAGTGTATCAGCGATTACCTACGAGCAGTACTTC	CASSVSAITYEQYF
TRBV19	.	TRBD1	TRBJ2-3	TGTGCCAGTAGTACACAGGGGGGCACAGATACGCAGTATTTT	CASSTQGGTDTQYF
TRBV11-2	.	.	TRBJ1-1	TGTGCCAGCAGCCCTCTCACATCAATGAACACTGAAGCTTTCTTT	CASSPLTSMNTEAFF
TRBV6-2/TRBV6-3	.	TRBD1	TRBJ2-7	TGTGCCAGCAGTGAGACAGGGGGCTCCTACGAGCAGTACTTC	CASSETGGSYEQYF
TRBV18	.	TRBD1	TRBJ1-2	TGTGCCAGCGCATATCAGGGGGCAGACGGCTACACCTTC	CASAYQGADGYTF
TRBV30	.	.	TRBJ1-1	TGTGCCTGGAGTGGGACAGCGTGGAGCGGAGCTTTCTTT	CAWSGTAWSGAFF
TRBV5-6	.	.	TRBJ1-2	TGTGCCAGCGCCCCAGTGGGGCAGCGAAATGGCTACACCTTC	CASAPVGQRNGYTF
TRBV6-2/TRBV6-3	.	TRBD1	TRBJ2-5	TGTGCCAGCAGTTACCCCGGACCGAGGGACAGGGCGAAACAAGAGACCCAGTACTTC	CASSYPGPRDRAKQETQYF
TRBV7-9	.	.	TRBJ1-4	TGTGCCAGCAGCTTAGCGCAGGGGTGGCTGTTTTTT	CASSLAQGWLFF
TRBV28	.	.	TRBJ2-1	TGTGCCAGCACCCCAGCGGCGGGTCCCCTCTCCTACAATGAGCAGTTCTTC	CASTPAAGPLSYNEQFF
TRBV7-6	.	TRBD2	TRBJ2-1	TGTGCCAGCAGCTTAGGGGAAGGGACTAGCAGTGAGCAGTTCTTC	CASSLGEGTSSEQFF
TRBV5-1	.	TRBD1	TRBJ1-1	TGCGCCAGCAGCCCTGACAGGGAGTTCACTGAAGCTTTCTTT	CASSPDREFTEAFF
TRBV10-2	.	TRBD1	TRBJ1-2	TGCGCCAGCAATCCTACTTCCCGGGGACAGGTGCATGGCTACACCTTC	CASNPTSRGQVHGYTF
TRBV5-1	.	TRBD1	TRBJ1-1	TGCGCCAGCAGCCAGGGGGCTGAAGCTTTCTTT	CASSQGAEAFF
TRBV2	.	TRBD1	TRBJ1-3	TGTGCCAGCAGTGAACCTGGACAGGTGACAGGAAACACCATATATTTT	CASSEPGQVTGNTIYF
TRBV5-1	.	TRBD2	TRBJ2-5	TGCGCCAGCAGCCTGTGGACTAGCGGTGAAGAGACCCAGTACTTC	CASSLWTSGEETQYF
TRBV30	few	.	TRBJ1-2	TGTGCCTGGAGTACCCAGACTTTGAACTATGGCTACACCTTC	CAWSTQTLNYGYTF
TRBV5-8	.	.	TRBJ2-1	TGTGCCAGCAGCTTGGGACAGGGCGGGGATGAGCAGTTCTTC	CASSLGQGGDEQFF
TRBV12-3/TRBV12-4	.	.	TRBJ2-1	TGTGCCAGCACGATAGAGGATGAGCAGTTCTTC	CASTIEDEQFF
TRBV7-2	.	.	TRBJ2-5	TGTGCCAGCAGCTTGGGAGCGGGAGAGACCCAGTACTTC	CASSLGAGETQYF
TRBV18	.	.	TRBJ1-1	TGTGCCAGCTCACCGAACAGGGTTGACACTGAAGCTTTCTTT	CASSPNRVDTEAFF
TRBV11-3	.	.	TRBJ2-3	TGTGCCAGCAGTCAAAGGGGAAGCACAGATACGCAGTATTTT	CASSQRGSTDTQYF
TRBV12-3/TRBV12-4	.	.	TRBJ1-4	TGTGCCAGCAGAGACAGAGCAGGGGAAAAACTGTTTTTT	CASRDRAGEKLFF
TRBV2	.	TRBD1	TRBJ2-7	TGTGCCAGCAATACGGACAGGGGACCCTACGAGCAGTACTTC	CASNTDRGPYEQYF
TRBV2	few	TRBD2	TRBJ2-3	TGTGCCAGCAGTGCGGTTGAGTGGGGGACTACTTATTTT	CASSAVEWGTTYF
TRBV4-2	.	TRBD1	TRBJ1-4	TGTGCCAGCAGCCATGTCGAAACAGGGGGCGGCCTACTGTTTTTT	CASSHVETGGGLLFF
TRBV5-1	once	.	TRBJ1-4	TGCGCCAGCAGCTTAGGCAGGGCTGACGAAAAACTGTTTTTT	CASSLGRADEKLFF
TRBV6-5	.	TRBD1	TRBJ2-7	TGTGCCAGCAGTTACGGGACAGACTCCTACGAGCAGTACTTC	CASSYGTDSYEQYF
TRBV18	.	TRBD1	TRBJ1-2	TGTGCCAGCTCACCACCGATGCTCAGGGGGCAAGGCTACACCTTC	CASSPPMLRGQGYTF
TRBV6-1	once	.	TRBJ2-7	TGTGCCAGCAGTGAACTTAGCGGACTCTCCTACGAGCAGTACTTC	CASSELSGLSYEQYF
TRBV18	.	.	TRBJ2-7	TGTGCCAGCTCACCACTGGCAGGGGGGACGAGCTCCTACGAGCAGTACTTC	CASSPLAGGTSSYEQYF
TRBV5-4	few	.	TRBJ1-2	TGTGCCAGCAGCTTGGGTGCAGGGGATTCCTATGGCTACACCTTC	CASSLGAGDSYGYTF
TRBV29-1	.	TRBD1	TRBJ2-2	TGCAGCGTTGAAACAGGGGGATTCACCGGGGAGCTGTTTTTT	CSVETGGFTGELFF
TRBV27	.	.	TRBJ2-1	TGTGCCAGCAGTCCCCCCTTTGGGGGGGCGCTCGGTGGGGAGCAGTTCTTC	CASSPPFGGALGGEQFF
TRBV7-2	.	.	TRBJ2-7	TGTGCCAGCAGCTTGGGCGGGTCTTGGGACGAGCAGTACTTC	CASSLGGSWDEQYF
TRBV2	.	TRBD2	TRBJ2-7	TGTGCCAGCAGTTCCCGGACTAGCGGGGAGCAGTACTTC	CASSSRTSGEQYF
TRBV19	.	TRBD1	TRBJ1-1	TGTGCCAGTAGTACCACAGGGGGAGGGAACACTGAAGCTTTCTTT	CASSTTGGGNTEAFF
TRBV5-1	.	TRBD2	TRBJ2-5	TGCGCCAGCAGCCCGGGGGGGCTGATAGAAGAGACCCAGTACTTC	CASSPGGLIEETQYF
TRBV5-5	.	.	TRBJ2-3	TGTGCCAGCAGCTTATACAGGGAAGGAGATACGCAGTATTTT	CASSLYREGDTQYF
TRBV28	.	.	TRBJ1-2	TGTGCCAGCACCTCATGGGGGGGGAGCTATGGCTACACCTTC	CASTSWGGSYGYTF
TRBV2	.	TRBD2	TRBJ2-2	TGTGCCAGCAGTGAGGGACTAGCGGGACCTAACACCGGGGAGCTGTTTTTT	CASSEGLAGPNTGELFF
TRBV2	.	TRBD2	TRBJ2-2	TGTGCCAGCAAGGGACTAGCGGGGACCGGGGAGCTGTTTTTT	CASKGLAGTGELFF
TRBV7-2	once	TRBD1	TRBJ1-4	TGTGCCAGCAGCTCCCCTACAGGGGGCGGGGGTGAAAAACTGTTTTTT	CASSSPTGGGGEKLFF
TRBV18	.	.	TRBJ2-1	TGTGCCAGCTCACGTGGACTGAGTGACAATGAGCAGTTCTTC	CASSRGLSDNEQFF